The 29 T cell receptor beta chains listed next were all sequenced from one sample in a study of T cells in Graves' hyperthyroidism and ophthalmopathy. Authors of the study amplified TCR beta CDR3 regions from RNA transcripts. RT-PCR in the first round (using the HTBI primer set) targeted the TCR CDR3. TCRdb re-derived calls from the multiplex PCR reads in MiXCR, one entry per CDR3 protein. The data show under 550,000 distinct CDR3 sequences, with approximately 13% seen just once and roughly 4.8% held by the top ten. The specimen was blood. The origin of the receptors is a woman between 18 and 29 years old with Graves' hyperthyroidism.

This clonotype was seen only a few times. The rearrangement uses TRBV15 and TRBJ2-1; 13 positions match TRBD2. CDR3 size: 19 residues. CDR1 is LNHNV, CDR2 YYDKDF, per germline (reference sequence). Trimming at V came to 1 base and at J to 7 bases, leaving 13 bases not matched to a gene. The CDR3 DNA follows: TGTGCCACCAGCAGAGGGGCCTTACTAGCGGGAGGGCCATATAATGAGCAGTTCTTC. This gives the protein CATSRGALLAGGPYNEQFF.

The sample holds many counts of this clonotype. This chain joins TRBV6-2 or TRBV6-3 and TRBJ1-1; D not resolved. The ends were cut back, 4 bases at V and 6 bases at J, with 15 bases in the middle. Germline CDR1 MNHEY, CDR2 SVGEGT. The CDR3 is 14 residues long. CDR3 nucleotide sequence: TGTGCCAGCAGTTCGGGGAGGGAGTTCGCTGAAGCTTTCTTT. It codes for CASSSGREFAEAFF.

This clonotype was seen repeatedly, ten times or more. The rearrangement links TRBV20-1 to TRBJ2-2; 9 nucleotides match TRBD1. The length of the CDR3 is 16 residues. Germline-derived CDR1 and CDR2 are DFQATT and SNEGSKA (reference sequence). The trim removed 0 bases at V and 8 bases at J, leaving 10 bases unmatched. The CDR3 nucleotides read TGCAGTGCTAGAGATCCCGACAGGGGGGAGGTGGGGGAGCTGTTTTTT. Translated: CSARDPDRGEVGELFF.

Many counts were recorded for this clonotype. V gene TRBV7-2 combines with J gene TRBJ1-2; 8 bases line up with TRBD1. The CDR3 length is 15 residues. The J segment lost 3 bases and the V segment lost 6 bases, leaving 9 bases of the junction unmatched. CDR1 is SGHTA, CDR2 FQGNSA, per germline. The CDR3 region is CASSTSGGEDYGYTF. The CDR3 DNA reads TGTGCCAGCAGTACCTCAGGGGGCGAAGACTATGGCTACACCTTC.

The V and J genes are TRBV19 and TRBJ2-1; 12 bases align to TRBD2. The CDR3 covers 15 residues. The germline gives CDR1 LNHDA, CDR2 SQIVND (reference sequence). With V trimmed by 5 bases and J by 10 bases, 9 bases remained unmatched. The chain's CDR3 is CASSLPSGRAGEQFF. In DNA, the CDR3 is TGTGCCAGTAGTTTGCCTAGCGGGAGGGCCGGGGAGCAGTTCTTC.

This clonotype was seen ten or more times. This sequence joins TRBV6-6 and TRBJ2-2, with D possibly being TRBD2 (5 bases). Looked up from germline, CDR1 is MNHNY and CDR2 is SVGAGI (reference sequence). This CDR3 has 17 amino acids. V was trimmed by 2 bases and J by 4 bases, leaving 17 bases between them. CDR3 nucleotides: TGTGCCAGCAGTTACCCGTTGGGAGTTCGAGGCACCGGGGAGCTGTTTTTT. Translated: CASSYPLGVRGTGELFF.

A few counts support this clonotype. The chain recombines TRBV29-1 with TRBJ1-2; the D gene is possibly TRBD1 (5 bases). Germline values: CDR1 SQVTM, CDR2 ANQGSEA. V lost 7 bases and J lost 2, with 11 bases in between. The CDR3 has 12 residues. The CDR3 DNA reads TGCAGCGGAACCGACAGAAACTATGGCTACACCTTC. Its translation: CSGTDRNYGYTF.

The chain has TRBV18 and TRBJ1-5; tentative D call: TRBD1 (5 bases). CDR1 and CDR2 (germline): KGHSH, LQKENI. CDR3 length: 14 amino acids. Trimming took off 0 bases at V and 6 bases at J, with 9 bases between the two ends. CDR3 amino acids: CASSPPEGTQPQHF. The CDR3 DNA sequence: TGTGCCAGCTCACCACCGGAGGGGACTCAGCCCCAGCATTTT.

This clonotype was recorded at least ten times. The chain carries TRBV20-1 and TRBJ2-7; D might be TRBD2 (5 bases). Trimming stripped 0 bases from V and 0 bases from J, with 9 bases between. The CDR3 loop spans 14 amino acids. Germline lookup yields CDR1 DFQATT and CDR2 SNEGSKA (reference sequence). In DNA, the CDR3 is TGCAGTGCTAGAGATCCGGGGAGCTCCTACGAGCAGTACTTC. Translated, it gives CSARDPGSSYEQYF.

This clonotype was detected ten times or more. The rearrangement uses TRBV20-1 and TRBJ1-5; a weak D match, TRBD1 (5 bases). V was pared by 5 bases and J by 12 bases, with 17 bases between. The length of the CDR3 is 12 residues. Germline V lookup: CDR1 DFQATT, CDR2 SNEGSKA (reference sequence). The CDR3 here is CSAYTGPPIQHF. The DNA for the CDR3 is TGCAGTGCTTACACGGGACCCCCAATCCAGCATTTT.

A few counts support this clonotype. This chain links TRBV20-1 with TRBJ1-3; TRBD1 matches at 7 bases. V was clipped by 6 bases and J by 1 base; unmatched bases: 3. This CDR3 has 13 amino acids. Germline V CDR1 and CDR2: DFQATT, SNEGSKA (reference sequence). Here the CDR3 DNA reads TGCAGTGCCGAGACAGGGTCTGGAAACACCATATATTTT. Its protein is CSAETGSGNTIYF.

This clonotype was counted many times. This CDR3 is CSVVGLGQGDTDTQYF. The CDR3 DNA is TGCAGCGTTGTCGGTTTAGGGCAGGGGGACACAGATACGCAGTATTTT. The chain carries TRBV29-1 and TRBJ2-3, with TRBD1 identical over 7 bases. J was trimmed by 2 bases and V by 4 bases; bases with no gene match: 12. Germline V gives CDR1 SQVTM, CDR2 ANQGSEA. The CDR3 contains 16 residues.

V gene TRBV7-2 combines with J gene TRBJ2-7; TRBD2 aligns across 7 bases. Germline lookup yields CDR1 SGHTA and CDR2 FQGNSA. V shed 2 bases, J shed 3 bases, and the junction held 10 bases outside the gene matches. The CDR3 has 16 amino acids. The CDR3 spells CASSLNSPSSGYEQYF. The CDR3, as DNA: TGTGCCAGCAGCTTAAATAGTCCCTCTAGCGGCTACGAGCAGTACTTC.

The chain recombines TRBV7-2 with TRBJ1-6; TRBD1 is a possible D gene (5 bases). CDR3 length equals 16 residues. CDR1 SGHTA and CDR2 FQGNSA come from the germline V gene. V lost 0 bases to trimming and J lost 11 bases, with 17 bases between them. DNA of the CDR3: TGTGCCAGCAGCTTAGCCCCGGGACGCCAGCCGGCACCCCTCCACTTT. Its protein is CASSLAPGRQPAPLHF. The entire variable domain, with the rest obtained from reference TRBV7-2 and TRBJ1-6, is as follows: GAGVSQSPSNKVTEKGKDVELRCDPISGHTALYWYRQSLGQGLEFLIYFQGNSAPDKSGLPSDRFSAERTGGSVSTLTIQRTQQEDSAVYLCASSLAPGRQPAPLHFGNGTRLTVT.

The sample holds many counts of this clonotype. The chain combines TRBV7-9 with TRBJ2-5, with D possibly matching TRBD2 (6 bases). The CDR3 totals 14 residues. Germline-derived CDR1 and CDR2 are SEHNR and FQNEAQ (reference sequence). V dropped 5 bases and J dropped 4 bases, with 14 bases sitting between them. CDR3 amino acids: CASSPLYGGETQYF. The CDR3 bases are TGTGCCAGCAGCCCCCTTTACGGGGGAGAGACCCAGTACTTC.

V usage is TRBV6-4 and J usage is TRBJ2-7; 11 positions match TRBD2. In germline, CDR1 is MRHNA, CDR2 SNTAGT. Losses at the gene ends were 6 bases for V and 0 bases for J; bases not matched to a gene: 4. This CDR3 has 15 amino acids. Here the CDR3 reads CASSRTSGLSYEQYF. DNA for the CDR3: TGTGCCAGCAGCCGGACTAGCGGGCTCTCCTACGAGCAGTACTTC.

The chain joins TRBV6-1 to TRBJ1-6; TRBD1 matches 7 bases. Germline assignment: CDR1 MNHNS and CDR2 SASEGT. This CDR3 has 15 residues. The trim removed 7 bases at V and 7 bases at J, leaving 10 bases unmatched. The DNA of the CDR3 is TGTGCCAGCACCAAATCCGGGACAGCCAATTCACCCCTCCACTTT. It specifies CASTKSGTANSPLHF.

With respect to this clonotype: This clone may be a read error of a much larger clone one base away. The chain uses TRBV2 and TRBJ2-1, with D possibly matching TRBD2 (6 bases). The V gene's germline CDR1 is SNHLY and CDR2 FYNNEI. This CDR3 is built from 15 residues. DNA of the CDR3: TGTGCCAGCAGTGGGCTAAGCGGGTCCTACAATGAGCAGCTCTTC. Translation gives CASSGLSGSYNEQLF.

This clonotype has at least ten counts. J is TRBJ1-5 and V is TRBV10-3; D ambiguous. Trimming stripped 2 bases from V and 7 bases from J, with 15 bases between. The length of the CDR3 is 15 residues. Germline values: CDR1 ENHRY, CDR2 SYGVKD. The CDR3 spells CAISEVKAERQPQHF. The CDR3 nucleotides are TGTGCCATCAGTGAGGTTAAGGCGGAGCGGCAGCCCCAGCATTTT.

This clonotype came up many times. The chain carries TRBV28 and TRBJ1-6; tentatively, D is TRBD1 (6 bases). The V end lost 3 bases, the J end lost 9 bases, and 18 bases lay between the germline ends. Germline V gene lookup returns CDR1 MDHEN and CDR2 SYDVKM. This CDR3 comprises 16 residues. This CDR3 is CASSFMSAGERSPLHF. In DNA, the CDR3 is TGTGCCAGCAGTTTTATGTCGGCAGGGGAGCGTTCACCCCTCCACTTT.

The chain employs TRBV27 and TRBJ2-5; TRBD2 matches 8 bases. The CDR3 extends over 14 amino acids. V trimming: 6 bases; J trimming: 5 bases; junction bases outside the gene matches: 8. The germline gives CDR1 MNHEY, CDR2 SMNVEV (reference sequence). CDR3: CASSRRSSGETQYF. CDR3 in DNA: TGTGCCAGCAGCCGCCGGTCTAGCGGGGAGACCCAGTACTTC.

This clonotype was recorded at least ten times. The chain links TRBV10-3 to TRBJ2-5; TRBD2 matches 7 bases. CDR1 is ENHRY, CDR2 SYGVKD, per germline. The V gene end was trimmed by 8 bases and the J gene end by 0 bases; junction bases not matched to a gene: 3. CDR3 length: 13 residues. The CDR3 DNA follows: TGTGCCATCGCGGGAGAGGACCAAGAGACCCAGTACTTC. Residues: CAIAGEDQETQYF.

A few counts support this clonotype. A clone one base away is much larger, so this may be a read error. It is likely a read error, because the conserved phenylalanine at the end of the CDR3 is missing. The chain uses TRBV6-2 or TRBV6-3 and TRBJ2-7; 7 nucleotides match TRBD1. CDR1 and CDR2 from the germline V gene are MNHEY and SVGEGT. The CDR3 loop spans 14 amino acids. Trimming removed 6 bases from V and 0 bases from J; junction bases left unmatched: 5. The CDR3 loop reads CASRDRESSYEQYL. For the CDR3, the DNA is TGTGCCAGCAGAGACAGGGAGAGCTCCTACGAGCAGTACCTC.

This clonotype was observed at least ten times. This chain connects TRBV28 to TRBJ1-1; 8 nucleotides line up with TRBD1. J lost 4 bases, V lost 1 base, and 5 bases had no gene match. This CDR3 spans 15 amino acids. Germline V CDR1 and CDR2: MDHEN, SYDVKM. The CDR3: CASSLLGGQGTEAFF. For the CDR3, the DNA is TGTGCCAGCAGTTTATTAGGAGGACAGGGCACTGAAGCTTTCTTT.

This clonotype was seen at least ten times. The chain's CDR3 is CASSALAGTAQETQYF. The CDR3 DNA reads TGTGCCAGCAGTGCTCTGGCTGGGACAGCACAAGAGACCCAGTACTTC. This rearrangement joins TRBV6-1 to TRBJ2-5; TRBD1 aligns across 7 bases. The V gene end was trimmed by 4 bases and the J gene end by 2 bases; junction bases not matched to a gene: 10. Germline V CDR1 and CDR2: MNHNS, SASEGT. The CDR3 extends over 16 amino acids.

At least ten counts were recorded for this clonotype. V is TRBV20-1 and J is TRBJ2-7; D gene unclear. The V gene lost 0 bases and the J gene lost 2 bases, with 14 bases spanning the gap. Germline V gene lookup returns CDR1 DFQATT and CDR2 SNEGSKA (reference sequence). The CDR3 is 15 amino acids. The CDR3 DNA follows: TGCAGTGCTAGAGATTTCGCGGAGCGAACCTACGAGCAGTACTTC. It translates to CSARDFAERTYEQYF.

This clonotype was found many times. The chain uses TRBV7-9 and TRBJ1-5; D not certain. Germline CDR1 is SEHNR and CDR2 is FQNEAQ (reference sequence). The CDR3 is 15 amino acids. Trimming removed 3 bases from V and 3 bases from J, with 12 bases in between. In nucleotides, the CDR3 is TGTGCCAGCAGCTTGGCCGGACGGTACAATCAGCCCCAGCATTTT. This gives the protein CASSLAGRYNQPQHF.

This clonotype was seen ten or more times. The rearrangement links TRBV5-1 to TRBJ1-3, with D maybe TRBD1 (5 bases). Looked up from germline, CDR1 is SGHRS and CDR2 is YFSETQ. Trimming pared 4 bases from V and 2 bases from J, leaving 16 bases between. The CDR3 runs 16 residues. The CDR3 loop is CASSRSGGSTGNTIYF. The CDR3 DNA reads TGCGCCAGCAGCCGGTCGGGGGGATCCACTGGAAACACCATATATTTT.

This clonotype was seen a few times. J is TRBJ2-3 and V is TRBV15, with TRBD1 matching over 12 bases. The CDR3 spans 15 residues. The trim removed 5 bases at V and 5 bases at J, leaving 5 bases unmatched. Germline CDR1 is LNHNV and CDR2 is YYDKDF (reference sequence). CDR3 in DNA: TGTGCCACCAGCGGGGACAGGGGGCAAGGAGATACGCAGTATTTT. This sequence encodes CATSGDRGQGDTQYF.